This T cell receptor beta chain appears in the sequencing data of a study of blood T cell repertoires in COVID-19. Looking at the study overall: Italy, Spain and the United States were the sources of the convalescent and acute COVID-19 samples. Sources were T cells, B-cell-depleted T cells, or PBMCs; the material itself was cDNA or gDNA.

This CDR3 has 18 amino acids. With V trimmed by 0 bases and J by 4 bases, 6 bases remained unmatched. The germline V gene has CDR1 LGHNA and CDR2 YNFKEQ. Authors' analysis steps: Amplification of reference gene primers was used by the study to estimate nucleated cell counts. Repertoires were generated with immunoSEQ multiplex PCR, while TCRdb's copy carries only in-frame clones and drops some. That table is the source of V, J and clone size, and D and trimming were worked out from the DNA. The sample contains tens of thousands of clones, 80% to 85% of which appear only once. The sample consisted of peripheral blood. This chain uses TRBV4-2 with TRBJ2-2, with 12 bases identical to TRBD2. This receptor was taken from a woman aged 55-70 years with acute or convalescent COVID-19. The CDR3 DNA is TGTGCCAGCAGCCAAGATCCTAGCGGGGGGGCTGTCACCGGGGAGCTGTTTTTT. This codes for CASSQDPSGGAVTGELFF.